The rows below give T cell receptor beta chains drawn from one sample of a study of blood T cell repertoires in COVID-19. Produced via immunoSEQ multiplex PCR; TCRdb's table is partial and in-frame only. The sample consists of under 200,000 clones, 60% to 85% of them appearing once. The sample taken for sequencing was peripheral blood. These receptors were collected from a woman aged 60-75 years with COVID-19, enrolled during active disease. Both conserved end residues are part of each CDR3. A D gene is named only where the DNA matches it firmly. Not all rows give a size; the values are once, few, many and, for expanded clones, a class.

J,D,size,V,DNA,CDR3
TRBJ1-5,TRBD1,.,TRBV10-3,TGTGCCATCGGAAGACAGGGTGATCAGCCCCAGCATTTT,CAIGRQGDQPQHF
TRBJ2-7,.,.,TRBV29-1,TGCAGCGTTGAAGACCTCCCAATAGTGCCTTATGTATTTGGCTACGAGCAGTACTTC,CSVEDLPIVPYVFGYEQYF
TRBJ2-2,.,.,TRBV6-1,TGTGCCAGCAGTGAATTTCCCAGGGTAATTACCGGGGAGCTGTTTTTT,CASSEFPRVITGELFF
TRBJ2-5,TRBD2,.,TRBV28,TGTGCCAGCAGGAAACTAGCGGGAGAAGAGACCCAGTACTTC,CASRKLAGEETQYF
TRBJ1-1,.,few,TRBV30,TGTGCCTGGAGTCCCCTCAGTGGCAGGGGCACTGAAGCTTTCTTT,CAWSPLSGRGTEAFF
TRBJ2-7,.,.,TRBV7-2,TGTGCCAGCAGCTCCCCCGCGGCAGGGGCATACTACGAGCAGTACTTC,CASSSPAAGAYYEQYF
TRBJ1-1,.,few,TRBV21-1,TGTGCCAGCAGCAAAGAGGAGGGTTGGACTGAAGCTTTCTTT,CASSKEEGWTEAFF
TRBJ1-6,TRBD1,.,TRBV28,TGTGCCAGCACCCTACAGGGGGCGCGTTCACCCCTCCACTTT,CASTLQGARSPLHF
TRBJ1-2,TRBD1,.,TRBV28,TGTGCCAGCTCACCAGGACAGGGGGCGAGAAATGGCTACACCTTC,CASSPGQGARNGYTF
TRBJ1-5,TRBD1,.,TRBV24-1,TGTGCCGCCGGGACAGGGGGAGGTGGTGGCAATCAGCCCCAGCATTTT,CAAGTGGGGGNQPQHF
TRBJ2-1,TRBD2,.,TRBV7-2,TGTGCCAGCAGCCCTATGGCGCTAGCGGCCAATGAGCAGTTCTTC,CASSPMALAANEQFF
TRBJ2-1,TRBD1,.,TRBV18,TGTGCCAGCTCAACGCGGACAGGGAGTTCCTACAATGAGCAGTTCTTC,CASSTRTGSSYNEQFF
TRBJ1-2,TRBD1,.,TRBV20-1,TGCAGTGCTAGTGCCACAGGGGTGTATGGCTACACCTTC,CSASATGVYGYTF
TRBJ2-7,.,.,TRBV4-2,TGTGCCAGCAGCCAAGCGAGCGGGTTTAACGAGCAGTACTTC,CASSQASGFNEQYF
TRBJ1-1,.,.,TRBV7-3,TGTGCCAGCAGCCCGCAAACAGGGTCATGGACTGAAGCTTTCTTT,CASSPQTGSWTEAFF
TRBJ2-5,TRBD2,.,TRBV7-6,TGTGCCAGCAGCCCCGGACTAGCAGCTGGCAGCGGGACCCAGTACTTC,CASSPGLAAGSGTQYF
TRBJ1-1,.,.,TRBV19,TGTGCCAGTAGCGACACCATGAACACTGAAGCTTTCTTT,CASSDTMNTEAFF
TRBJ2-7,.,.,TRBV13,TGTGCCAGCAGCTTAGAGAGGGCCGCCTACGAGCAGTACTTC,CASSLERAAYEQYF
TRBJ1-1,.,many,TRBV21-1,TGTGCCAGCAGCGTCCCCTCCAGGGGGCGATTAAAGAACACTGAAGCTTTCTTT,CASSVPSRGRLKNTEAFF
TRBJ1-1,.,.,TRBV19,TGTGCCAGTAGTCCAGGCCTGAACACTGAAGCTTTCTTT,CASSPGLNTEAFF
TRBJ2-7,TRBD2,.,TRBV6-2/TRBV6-3,TGTGCCAGCAGCGTAGGACGTGGCGGGAGCTCCTACGAGCAGTACTTC,CASSVGRGGSSYEQYF
TRBJ1-1,.,.,TRBV6-5,TGTGCCAGCAGTCAACAGGGCCAAGGGACTTTCTTT,CASSQQGQGTFF
TRBJ2-1,TRBD1,.,TRBV7-6,TGTGCCAGCAGCCCCACACCAACCGGGACAGGGGCCTCCAATGAGCAGTTCTTC,CASSPTPTGTGASNEQFF
TRBJ1-1,TRBD1,once,TRBV18,TGTGCCAGCTCACCACTCCAGGGGGTCGGTTCGACTGAAGCTTTCTTT,CASSPLQGVGSTEAFF
TRBJ2-7,TRBD2,.,TRBV11-3,TGTGCCAGCAGCTCCTCCCGCGGGGGCGAGCAGTACTTC,CASSSSRGGEQYF
TRBJ2-3,TRBD1,.,TRBV24-1,TGTGCCACCAGTGATAAGGACAGGGGCGGCACAGATACGCAGTATTTT,CATSDKDRGGTDTQYF